A single sample is the source of the 16 T cell receptor beta chains below, sequenced in a study of CD4 T cell repertoires in COVID-19. TCRdb keeps only in-frame clones here, not all; method: immunoSEQ multiplex PCR. The sample records 60,000 to 90,000 clones, under 90% being singletons. Sample: CD4+ T cells from peripheral blood, taken after recovery from COVID-19. These receptors all stem from a human donor who had COVID-19.

The V gene is TRBV15, the J gene TRBJ2-7; 7 bases align to TRBD1. V shed 3 bases, J shed 1 base, and the junction held 9 bases outside the gene matches. CDR1 LNHNV and CDR2 YYDKDF come from the germline V gene (reference sequence). This CDR3 is built from 16 residues. This chain's CDR3 is CATSSRQGVGSYEQYF. The CDR3 coding sequence is TGTGCCACCAGCAGTCGGCAGGGGGTTGGGTCCTACGAGCAGTACTTC.

The genes are TRBV6-5 and TRBJ1-2; D may be TRBD1 (5 bases). Germline lookup yields CDR1 MNHEY and CDR2 SVGAGI. The ends were cut back, 2 bases at V and 5 bases at J, with 12 bases in the middle. There are 14 residues in the CDR3. Here the CDR3 reads CASSYPGNGYGYTF. Written as DNA, the CDR3 is TGTGCCAGCAGTTACCCAGGGAACGGTTATGGCTACACCTTC.

The rearrangement joins TRBV19 to TRBJ2-1; TRBD1 or TRBD2 may be the D gene (7 bases each). Deletions cut 5 bases from V and 0 bases from J, with 17 bases between. CDR3 size: 17 residues. Germline CDR1 reads LNHDA; CDR2 reads SQIVND (reference sequence). Here the CDR3 DNA reads TGTGCCAGTAGTGCCCAGGGGGGGGGACCCTCCTACAATGAGCAGTTCTTC. It codes for CASSAQGGGPSYNEQFF.

The chain joins TRBV6-5 to TRBJ2-1; D call uncertain. The CDR3 contains 13 residues. Germline loops: CDR1 MNHEY, CDR2 SVGAGI. Between the trimmed V and J ends, which lost 7 bases and 9 bases, there was a span of 16 bases. In DNA form, the CDR3 reads TGTGCCAGCACCAATCGCGCCCGCAGTGAGCAGTTCTTC. Amino acids: CASTNRARSEQFF.

This clone was seen a handful of times. The rearrangement uses TRBV19 and TRBJ1-1; D is uncertain. The CDR3 is 12 residues long. V was clipped by 7 bases and J by 3 bases, with 9 bases between them. CDR1 and CDR2 (germline): LNHDA, SQIVND (reference sequence). The CDR3 protein is CASINQHTEAFF. The CDR3 DNA reads TGTGCCAGTATTAACCAGCACACTGAAGCTTTCTTT.

The chain employs TRBV30 and TRBJ1-5, with D possibly TRBD1 on 5 matching bases. Trimming shortened V by 1 base and J by 8 bases, and 21 bases separated the two germline ends. The CDR3 sequence is 16 residues long. Germline V CDR1 and CDR2: GTSNPN, SVGIG (reference sequence). CDR3 DNA sequence: TGTGCCTGGAGTGAAACCGGGACCCAAGGGAGGAAGCCCCAGCATTTT. Translated, it gives CAWSETGTQGRKPQHF.

The chain combines TRBV25-1 with TRBJ1-3, with TRBD1 identical over 7 bases. The V and J ends lost 8 bases and 0 bases, in that order; junction bases with no gene match: 7. The CDR3 extends over 15 amino acids. Germline V CDR1 and CDR2: MGHDK, SYGVNS. In nucleotides, the CDR3 is TGTGCCAGCTCCGAGACAGGGCGCTCTGGAAACACCATATATTTT. It encodes CASSETGRSGNTIYF.

This clone was observed a handful of times. The V and J genes are TRBV7-8 and TRBJ1-4; the D is unclear. CDR1 is SGHVS, CDR2 FQNEAQ, per germline. V was trimmed by 1 base and J by 0 bases, leaving 6 bases between them. This CDR3 is 15 amino acids long. The CDR3 here is CASSLEGATNEKLFF. CDR3 DNA sequence: TGTGCCAGCAGCTTAGAAGGTGCAACTAATGAAAAACTGTTTTTT.

This rearrangement joins TRBV27 to TRBJ2-3; weak D call: TRBD1 (6 bases). The CDR3 is 11 amino acids. Germline V gives CDR1 MNHEY, CDR2 SMNVEV (reference sequence). V was clipped by 4 bases and J by 8 bases, with 7 bases between them. The DNA of the CDR3 is TGTGCCAGCAGTTCAGGGGTTACGCAGTATTTT. This gives the protein CASSSGVTQYF.

The chain joins TRBV27 to TRBJ1-5; the D gene is possibly TRBD1 (5 bases). V shed 1 base and J shed 7 bases, with 14 bases lying between them. There are 15 residues in the CDR3. Germline-derived CDR1 and CDR2 are MNHEY and SMNVEV (reference sequence). This CDR3 is CASSLYWDPPQPQHF. CDR3 nucleotide sequence: TGTGCCAGCAGTTTATATTGGGACCCCCCCCAGCCCCAGCATTTT.

The chain uses TRBV18 and TRBJ2-7; TRBD1 matches at 7 bases. Germline V gene data show CDR1 as KGHSH and CDR2 as LQKENI. The trim removed 1 base at V and 0 bases at J, leaving 6 bases unmatched. The CDR3 contains 16 residues. The CDR3 nucleotides read TGTGCCAGCTCACCACGGATGCAGGGGGACTCCTACGAGCAGTACTTC. It encodes CASSPRMQGDSYEQYF.

The V call is TRBV5-5, the J call TRBJ1-2; 8 bases match TRBD1. Germline loops: CDR1 SGHKS, CDR2 YYEKEE (reference sequence). The CDR3 length is 14 residues. V lost 4 bases to trimming and J lost 5 bases; unmatched junction nucleotides: 7. DNA for the CDR3: TGTGCCAGCAGCACCGACAGGGGACGGTATGGCTACACCTTC. Its protein is CASSTDRGRYGYTF.

This clone was detected only once. V usage is TRBV10-1 and J usage is TRBJ1-2; D unclear. Germline CDR1 is WNHNN and CDR2 is SYGVQD (reference sequence). The CDR3 totals 12 residues. Deletions cut 10 bases from V and 4 bases from J, with 13 bases between. This CDR3 reads CAKMTGPYGYTF. For the CDR3, the DNA is TGCGCCAAAATGACCGGCCCCTATGGCTACACCTTC.

CDR3 bases: TGCGCCAGCAGTGGGGCGGGGGTAACCGGGGAGCTGTTTTTT. The encoded protein is CASSGAGVTGELFF. The rearrangement joins TRBV10-2 to TRBJ2-2; 7 bases are a match to TRBD2. CDR3 length equals 14 residues. Germline V CDR1 and CDR2: WSHSY, SAAADI. V dropped 4 bases and J dropped 5; count of bases not matched to a gene: 4.

V is TRBV3-1 (or the pseudogene TRBV3-2) and J is TRBJ2-2; 9 nucleotides agree with TRBD1. In germline, CDR1 is LGHDT, CDR2 YNNKEL (reference sequence). V trimming: 3 bases; J trimming: 8 bases; junction bases outside the gene matches: 7. The length of the CDR3 is 15 residues. The CDR3 coding sequence is TGTGCCAGCAGCCAGCTTGGACAGGGGATAGGGGAGCTGTTTTTT. It is translated as CASSQLGQGIGELFF.

J is TRBJ1-4 and V is TRBV6-5, with D maybe TRBD1 (5 bases). V was pared by 8 bases and J by 5 bases, with 12 bases between. There are 13 residues in the CDR3. CDR1 is MNHEY and CDR2 is SVGAGI in the germline V gene. The CDR3 DNA reads TGTGCCAGCCGGGGCAGCGTGAATGAAAAACTGTTTTTT. The encoded protein is CASRGSVNEKLFF.